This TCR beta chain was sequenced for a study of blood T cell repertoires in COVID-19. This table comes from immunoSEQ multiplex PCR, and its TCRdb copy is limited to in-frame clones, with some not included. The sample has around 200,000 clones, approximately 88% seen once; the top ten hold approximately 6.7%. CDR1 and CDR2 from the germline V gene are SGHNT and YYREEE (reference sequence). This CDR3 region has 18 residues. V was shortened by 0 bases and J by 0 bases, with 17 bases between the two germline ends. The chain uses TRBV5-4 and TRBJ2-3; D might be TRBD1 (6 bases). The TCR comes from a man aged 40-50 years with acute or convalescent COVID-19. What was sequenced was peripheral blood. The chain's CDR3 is CASSLDGPDRSSTDTQYF. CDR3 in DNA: TGTGCCAGCAGCTTGGATGGCCCCGACAGGTCTAGCACAGATACGCAGTATTTT.